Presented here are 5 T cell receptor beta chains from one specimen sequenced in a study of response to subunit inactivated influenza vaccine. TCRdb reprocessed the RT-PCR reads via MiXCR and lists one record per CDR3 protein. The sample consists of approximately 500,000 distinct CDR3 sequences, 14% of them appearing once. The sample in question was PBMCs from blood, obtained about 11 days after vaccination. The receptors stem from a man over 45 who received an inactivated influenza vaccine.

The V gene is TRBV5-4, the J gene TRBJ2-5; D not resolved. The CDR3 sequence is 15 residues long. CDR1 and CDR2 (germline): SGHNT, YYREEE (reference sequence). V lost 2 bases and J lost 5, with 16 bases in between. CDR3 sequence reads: CASSLLPFDGETQYF. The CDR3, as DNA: TGTGCCAGCAGCTTACTACCCTTTGACGGGGAGACCCAGTACTTC.

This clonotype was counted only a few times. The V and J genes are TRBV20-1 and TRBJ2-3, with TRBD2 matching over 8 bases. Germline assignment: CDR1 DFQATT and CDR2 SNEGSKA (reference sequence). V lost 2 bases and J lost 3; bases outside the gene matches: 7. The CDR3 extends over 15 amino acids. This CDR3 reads CSARYRGRRTDTQYF. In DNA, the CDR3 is TGCAGTGCTAGATATCGCGGGAGGAGAACAGATACGCAGTATTTT.

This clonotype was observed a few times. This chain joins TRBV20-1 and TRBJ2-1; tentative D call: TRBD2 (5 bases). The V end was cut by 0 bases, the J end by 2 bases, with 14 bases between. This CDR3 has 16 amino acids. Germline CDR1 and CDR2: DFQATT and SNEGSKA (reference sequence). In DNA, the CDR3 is TGCAGTGCTAGAGATAGCCGGCTAGCTACCTACAATGAGCAGTTCTTC. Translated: CSARDSRLATYNEQFF.

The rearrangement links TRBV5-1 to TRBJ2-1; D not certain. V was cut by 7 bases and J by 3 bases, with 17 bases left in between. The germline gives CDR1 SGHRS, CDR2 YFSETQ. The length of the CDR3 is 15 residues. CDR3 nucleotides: TGCGCCAGCGGCAAAATTCAAGGGCTCTACAATGAGCAGTTCTTC. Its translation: CASGKIQGLYNEQFF.

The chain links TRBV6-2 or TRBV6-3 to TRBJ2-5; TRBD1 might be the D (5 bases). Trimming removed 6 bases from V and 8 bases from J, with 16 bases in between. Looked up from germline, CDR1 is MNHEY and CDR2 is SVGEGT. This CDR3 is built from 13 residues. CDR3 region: CASRADSQGTQYF. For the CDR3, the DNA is TGTGCCAGCAGGGCCGACAGTCAGGGAACCCAGTACTTC.